The clone carrying this T cell receptor (beta chain) showed up many times. Its antigen is as yet unknown. These data are taken from a study of T-cell reconstitution after alpha-beta-depleted transplantation in children. Study-wide results and caveats: In patients about two months after transplant, alpha-beta T cells reportedly arose from several hundred expanded graft clones.

The V and J ends lost 3 bases and 7 bases, in that order; junction bases with no gene match: 12. The germline V gene has CDR1 DFQATT and CDR2 SNEGSKA (reference sequence). This CDR3 contains 14 residues. The authors prepared the TCRbeta library with unique molecular identifiers. TCRdb reprocessed the PCR reads with MiXCR, giving one entry per CDR3 protein. The data contain over 450,000 distinct CDR3 sequences, 10% of them singletons. The source was PBMCs, collected before TCRalphabeta/CD19-depleted stem cell transplant. The gene calls are TRBV20-1 and TRBJ2-7; 7 nucleotides line up with TRBD2. The sequence came from a child aged 2 to 15 with inherited bone marrow failure, due to receive a stem cell transplant. CDR3 protein: CSASLGGGPGEQYF. In DNA, the CDR3 is TGCAGTGCTAGCTTGGGGGGAGGGCCTGGGGAGCAGTACTTC.